Sequencing of this T cell receptor beta chain was carried out in a study of cytomegalovirus exposure and HLA in healthy donors. About this clone: Antigen specificity is unknown. This sample includes further DNA sequences coding for the same CDR3.

The PCR had 60 Vbeta and 13 Jbeta primers. Sequencing used immunoSEQ multiplex PCR; TCRdb keeps in-frame clones, though not all of them. This table has 45,000 to 65,000 clones, around 82% appearing once. Study outcomes and limitations: TCR beta sequences reportedly predicted the HLA-A and HLA-B alleles of most subjects accurately. Overall, approximately 150 TCR beta chains were annotated as cytomegalovirus-associated.

Sequenced input: PBMCs. This TCR was recovered from a woman younger than 30 in good health and CMV-seronegative.

The CDR3 bases are TGTGCCAGCTCACCAAGTCAACAGGTCTACGAGCAGTACTTC. Amino acids: CASSPSQQVYEQYF. J is TRBJ2-7 and V is TRBV18; maybe TRBD1 (5 bases). The V gene's germline CDR1 is KGHSH and CDR2 LQKENI. There are 14 residues in the CDR3. The V and J ends lost 2 bases and 3 bases respectively, with 11 bases between them. The whole variable domain, remainder taken from reference TRBV18 and TRBJ2-7, is NAGVMQNPRHLVRRRGQEARLRCSPMKGHSHVYWYRQLPEEGLKFMVYLQKENIIDESGMPKERFSAEFPKEGPSILRIQQVVRGDSAAYFCASSPSQQVYEQYFGPGTRLTVT.